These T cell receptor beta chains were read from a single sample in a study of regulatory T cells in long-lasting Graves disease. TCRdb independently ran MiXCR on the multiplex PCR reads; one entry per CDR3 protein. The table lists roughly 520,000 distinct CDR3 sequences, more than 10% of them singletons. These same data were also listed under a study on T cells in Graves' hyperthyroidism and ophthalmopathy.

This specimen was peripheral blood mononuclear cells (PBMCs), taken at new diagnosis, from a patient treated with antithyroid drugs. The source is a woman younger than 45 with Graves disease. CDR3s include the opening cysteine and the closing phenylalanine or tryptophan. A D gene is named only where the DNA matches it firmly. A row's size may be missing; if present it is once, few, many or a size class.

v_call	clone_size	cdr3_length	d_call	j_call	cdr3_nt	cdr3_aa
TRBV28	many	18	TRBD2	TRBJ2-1	TGTGCCAGCAGTACAAGAGCGGGAGGGGCGGCCGCGTACAATGAGCAGTTCTTC	CASSTRAGGAAAYNEQFF
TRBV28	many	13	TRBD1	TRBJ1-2	TGTGCCAGCAGTTTCTGGGGACAGGGGGACTACACCTTC	CASSFWGQGDYTF
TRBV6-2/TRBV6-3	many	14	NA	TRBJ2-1	TGTGCCAGCAGTTACAGGTTAGAAAGGGATGAGCAGTTCTTC	CASSYRLERDEQFF
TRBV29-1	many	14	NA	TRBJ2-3	TGCAGCGCCGTGGGAACGAGGGGCACAGATACGCAGTATTTT	CSAVGTRGTDTQYF
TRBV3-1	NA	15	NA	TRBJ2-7	TGTGCCAGCAGCCCCCAAATAGGGGTGCCCTACGAGCAGTACTTC	CASSPQIGVPYEQYF
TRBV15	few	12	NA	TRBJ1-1	TGTGCCACCAGCAGGGAGGGCACTGAAGCTTTCTTT	CATSREGTEAFF
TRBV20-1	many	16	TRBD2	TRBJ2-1	TGCAGTGCTAGAGGCCTGACTAGCGATCCCCACAATGAGCAGTTCTTC	CSARGLTSDPHNEQFF
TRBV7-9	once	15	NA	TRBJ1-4	TGTGCCAGCAGCTCGACAGTCGGGCGAAGCTTAAAACTGTTTTTT	CASSSTVGRSLKLFF
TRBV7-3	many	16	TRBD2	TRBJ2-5	TGTGCCAGCAGCTTATCCGGACTAGCGGGAGGCGAGACCCAGTACTTC	CASSLSGLAGGETQYF
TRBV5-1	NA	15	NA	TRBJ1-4	TGCGCCTCATCCCCGAGGGGAGGCGAGGGTGAAAAACTGTTTTTT	CASSPRGGEGEKLFF
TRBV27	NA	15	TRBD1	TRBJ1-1	TGTGCCAGCGGCCATAGGACAGGGTGGAGCACTGAAGCTTTCTTT	CASGHRTGWSTEAFF
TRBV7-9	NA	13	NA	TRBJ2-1	TGTGCCAGCAGCTCCCCCGGTTTGAAGGAGCAGTTCTTC	CASSSPGLKEQFF
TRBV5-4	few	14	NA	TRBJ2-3	TGTGCCAGCAGCTTGGATCTAGCAGCAGATACGCAGTATTTT	CASSLDLAADTQYF
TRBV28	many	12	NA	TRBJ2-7	TGTGCCAGCAGTTGGGGGCAGAAGGAGCAGTACTTC	CASSWGQKEQYF
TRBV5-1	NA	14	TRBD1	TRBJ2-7	TGCGCCAGCAGCACCGACAGGGCCTCCTACGAGCAGTACTTC	CASSTDRASYEQYF
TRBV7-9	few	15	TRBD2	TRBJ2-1	TGTGCCAGCAGCGACGCGCGGCGGGAGGTAAATGAGCAGTTCTTC	CASSDARREVNEQFF
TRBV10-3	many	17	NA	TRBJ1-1	TGTGCCATTCCCATAACCGCCCGGGACGAAGAGAACACTGAAGCTTTCTTT	CAIPITARDEENTEAFF
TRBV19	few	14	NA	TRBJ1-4	TGTGCCAGTAGTATCGGGGCGCGGGTTGAAAAACTGTTTTTT	CASSIGARVEKLFF
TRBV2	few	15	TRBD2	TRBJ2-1	TGTGCCAGCAGTGGGGGGACTAGCGGGTACAATGAGCAGTTCTTC	CASSGGTSGYNEQFF
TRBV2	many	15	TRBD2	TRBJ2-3	TGTGCCAGCTCCGAAGGTAGCGGGAATCTGGATACGCAGTATTTT	CASSEGSGNLDTQYF
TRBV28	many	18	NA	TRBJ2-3	TGTGCCAGCACCACCCCGGGACTTCGGGTCCCCACTAAGCAAACGCAGTATTTT	CASTTPGLRVPTKQTQYF
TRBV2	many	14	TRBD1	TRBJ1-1	TGTGCCAGCACCAGGACAGGACGTAACACTGAAGCTTTCTTT	CASTRTGRNTEAFF
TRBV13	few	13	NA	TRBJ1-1	TGTGCCACCACGGGGGGCTGGAACACTGAAGCTTTCTTT	CATTGGWNTEAFF
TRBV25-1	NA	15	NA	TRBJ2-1	TGTGCCAGCAGTGAATGGAGGTATGGCTACAATGAGCAGTTCTTC	CASSEWRYGYNEQFF
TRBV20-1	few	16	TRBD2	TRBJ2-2	TGCAGTGCTAGAAGTTGGGGCGGGAGCGACACCGGGGAGCTGTTTTTT	CSARSWGGSDTGELFF
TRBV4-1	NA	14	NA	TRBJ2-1	TGCGCCAGCAGCCAAAGCTGGGGTCACAATGAGCAGTTCTTC	CASSQSWGHNEQFF
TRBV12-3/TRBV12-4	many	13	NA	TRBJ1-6	TGTGCCAGCAGTTTAGAACGGGGTTCACCCCTCCACTTT	CASSLERGSPLHF
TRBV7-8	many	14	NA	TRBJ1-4	TGTGCCAGCAGCTTGACAACAACTAATGAAAAACTGTTTTTT	CASSLTTTNEKLFF
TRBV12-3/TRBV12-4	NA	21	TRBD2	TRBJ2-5	TGTGCCAGCAGTTCCTACCGGGGGGCTAGCGGGAGTAGTAGCGGCCAAGAGACCCAGTACTTC	CASSSYRGASGSSSGQETQYF
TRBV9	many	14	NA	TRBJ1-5	TGTGCCAGCAGCCCTGGGAAAGCAAATCAGCCCCAGCATTTT	CASSPGKANQPQHF
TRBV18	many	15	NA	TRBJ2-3	TGTGCCAGCTCACCCGGACAGTCCCCCACAGATACGCAGTATTTT	CASSPGQSPTDTQYF
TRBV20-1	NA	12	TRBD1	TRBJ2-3	TGCAGTGTTACAGGGGGGACAGATACGCAGTATTTT	CSVTGGTDTQYF
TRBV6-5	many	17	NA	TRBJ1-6	TGTGCCAGCAGTTACTCGAGGGTTGTCGCCTATAATTCACCCCTCCACTTT	CASSYSRVVAYNSPLHF
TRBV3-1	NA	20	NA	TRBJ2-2	TGTGCCAGCAGCCAAGTAATAGACTCGACCTATTTCACGAACACCGGGGAGCTGTTTTTT	CASSQVIDSTYFTNTGELFF
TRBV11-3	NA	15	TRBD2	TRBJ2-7	TGTGCCAGCAGCCCCTGGACTAGCGGAACCTACGATCAGTACTTC	CASSPWTSGTYDQYF
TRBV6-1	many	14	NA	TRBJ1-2	TGTGCCAGCCGAGGGGGGCTAAGGAACTATGGCTACACCTTC	CASRGGLRNYGYTF
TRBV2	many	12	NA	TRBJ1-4	TGTGCCAGCAGTGACATAAGGGAAAAACTGTTTTTT	CASSDIREKLFF
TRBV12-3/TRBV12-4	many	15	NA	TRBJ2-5	TGTGCCAGCAGTTTAGGGCTGGGAGGAGGCGAGACCCAGTACTTC	CASSLGLGGGETQYF
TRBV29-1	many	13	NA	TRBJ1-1	TGCAGCGCTGGGACGGCGGTGAACACTGAAGCTTTCTTT	CSAGTAVNTEAFF
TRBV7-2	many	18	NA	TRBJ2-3	TGTGCCAGCAGCTTAGTCGGCGGGACCCATCCTAGCACAGATACGCAGTATTTT	CASSLVGGTHPSTDTQYF
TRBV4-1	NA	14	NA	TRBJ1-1	TGCGCCAGCAGCCAAGATCGTCGGGGCGGGCGGGCTTTCTTT	CASSQDRRGGRAFF
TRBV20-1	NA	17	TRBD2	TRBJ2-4	TGCAGTGCTCAAGGACTAGCGGGAGCGTGGTCCAAAAACATTCAGTACTTC	CSAQGLAGAWSKNIQYF
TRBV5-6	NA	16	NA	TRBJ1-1	TGTGCCAGCAGCTTGGCCTGGGGTTGGGGGAACACTGAAGCTTTCTTT	CASSLAWGWGNTEAFF
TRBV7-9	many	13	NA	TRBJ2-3	TGTGCCAGCAGCTTTGGGGTCCGGGATACGCAGTATTTT	CASSFGVRDTQYF
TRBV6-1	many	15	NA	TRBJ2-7	TGTGCCAGCAGTAAAGGGACGGTAAAATTCTACGAGCAGTACTTC	CASSKGTVKFYEQYF
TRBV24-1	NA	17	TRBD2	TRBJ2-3	TGTGCCACCAGTGATCCCCTGACTAGCGGGAGCACAGATACGCAGTATTTT	CATSDPLTSGSTDTQYF
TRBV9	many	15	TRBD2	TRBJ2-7	TGTGCCAGCTCCCCGGGACTAGCGGGCTCCTACGAGCAGTACTTC	CASSPGLAGSYEQYF
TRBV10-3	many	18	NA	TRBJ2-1	TGTGCCATCAGTGAGAGTCTTATCTACACCTTCTCCTACAATGAGCAGTTCTTC	CAISESLIYTFSYNEQFF
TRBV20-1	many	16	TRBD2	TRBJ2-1	TGCAGTGCTAGAGATCCCCTAGCGGGAACCTACAATGAGCAGTTCTTC	CSARDPLAGTYNEQFF
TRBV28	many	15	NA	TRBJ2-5	TGTGCCAGCAGTCCCGACTCGCGTGAGGGAGAGACCCAGTACTTC	CASSPDSREGETQYF
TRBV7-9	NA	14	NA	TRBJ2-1	TGTGCCAGCAGCCCTACTAGGAGGAACAATGAGCAGTTCTTC	CASSPTRRNNEQFF
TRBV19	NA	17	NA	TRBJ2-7	TGTGCCAGTAGTATAGCTGTGGGTGGTGTCCGCCGGTACGAGCAGTACTTC	CASSIAVGGVRRYEQYF
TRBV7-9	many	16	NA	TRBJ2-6	TGTGCCAGCAGGCCGACAGGTCCAAGTGGGGCCAACGTCCTGACTTTC	CASRPTGPSGANVLTF